One TCR beta chain is described in this entry. These data belong to a study of blood T cell repertoires in COVID-19. Study information: The study drew acute and convalescent COVID-19 samples from the United States, Italy and Spain. PBMCs, B-cell-depleted T cells, or T cells provided the cDNA or gDNA that made up the material.

Per the study methods: Amplified reference gene primers provided the basis for estimating nucleated cell counts. Using immunoSEQ multiplex PCR, the repertoire was profiled, and TCRdb retains in-frame clones only, with some absent. D and trimming come from the DNA, and the V and J calls and clone size come from that table. The profile shows tens of thousands of clones, about 89% of them singletons. Germline V gives CDR1 SGHTA, CDR2 FQGNSA. V shed 0 bases and J shed 0 bases, with 7 bases lying between them. The CDR3 totals 15 residues. Sequenced material: peripheral blood. The TCR was taken from a man between 65 and 79 years old with active COVID-19. This chain uses TRBV7-2 with TRBJ2-3; D remains unclear. The CDR3: CASSLAGLSTDTQYF. The CDR3 DNA sequence: TGTGCCAGCAGCTTAGCGGGCCTAAGCACAGATACGCAGTATTTT.